This TCR beta chain was captured by sequencing in a study of response to subunit inactivated influenza vaccine. A note on this clonotype: One end of the junction is discordant with germline, which a read error may explain.

MiXCR, run by TCRdb on the RT-PCR reads, gives a single entry per CDR3 protein. The data hold 550,000 to 600,000 distinct CDR3 sequences, with about 12% observed a single time. The CDR3 loop spans 15 amino acids. Germline V CDR1 and CDR2: SGHRS, YFSETQ. The V gene is TRBV5-1, the J gene TRBJ1-6; TRBD1 aligns across 7 bases. This specimen consisted of PBMCs from blood, obtained on the day of vaccination. This sequence originates from a man over 45 who received an inactivated influenza vaccine. The chain's CDR3 is CAISFGGQKDSPLHF. For the CDR3, the DNA is TGCGCCATCAGCTTCGGGGGACAGAAGGATTCACCCCTCCACTTT.